This paragraph reports one T cell receptor beta chain. In the study's own analysis: Scientists estimated how many nucleated cells there were by amplifying reference gene primers. Data came from immunoSEQ multiplex PCR; TCRdb stores just in-frame clones and leaves some out. D and trimming were read from the DNA, whereas the V and J calls and clone size are those reported in that table. The sample lists about 12,000 clones; roughly two thirds were seen once. This sample stems from a study of blood T cell repertoires in COVID-19. Study at large: Donors in the United States, Italy and Spain gave samples during acute or convalescent COVID-19. T cells, B-cell-depleted T cells, or PBMCs provided the cDNA or gDNA that served as material.

V was cut by 5 bases and J by 5 bases, with 12 bases left in between. CDR3 size: 14 residues. CDR1 SEHNR and CDR2 FQNEAQ come from the germline V gene (reference sequence). V and J are TRBV7-9 and TRBJ1-4; unclear D gene. Sequencing input: peripheral blood. This TCR was sampled from a human donor in a cohort sampled during active COVID-19. The CDR3 bases are TGTGCCAGCAGCCCGGGGAACGGGAATGAAAAACTGTTTTTT. Amino acids: CASSPGNGNEKLFF.